The rows below give T cell receptor beta chains drawn from one sample of a study of OX40 agonist ivuxolimab in advanced cancers. Method: immunoSEQ multiplex PCR; TCRdb's copy keeps in-frame clones and lacks some. The data contain 77,000 or so clones, around 91% of them singletons. This specimen consisted of CD4+ or CD8+ T cells sorted from blood, obtained in a trial of the OX40 agonist ivuxolimab. All receptors come from an adult with an advanced solid tumor such as melanoma, head and neck, liver or kidney cancer. CDR3s include the opening cysteine and the closing phenylalanine or tryptophan. A D gene is named only where the DNA matches it firmly. Expanded clones are given a class, and other clones once, few, many or no size at all.

D gene,V gene,J gene,clone size,CDR3 DNA,CDR3 protein
.,TRBV21-1,TRBJ2-7,.,TGTGCCAGCAGCTCCCAAGAGGGTCTAAGGAGCTCCTACGAGCAGTACTTC,CASSSQEGLRSSYEQYF
TRBD1,TRBV7-9,TRBJ2-3,once,TGTGCCAGCAGCTTATGGGGACAGGGGAACGCAGATACGCAGTATTTT,CASSLWGQGNADTQYF
TRBD1,TRBV6-5,TRBJ1-2,.,TGTGCCAGCACGCCCCTGTGGGACAGCCCCTATGGCTACACCTTC,CASTPLWDSPYGYTF
TRBD2,TRBV2,TRBJ2-1,.,TGTGCCAGCAGTGCGGGACTAGCGGGAGTAGGGGAGCAGTTCTTC,CASSAGLAGVGEQFF
.,TRBV5-1,TRBJ2-3,.,TGCGCCAGCAGCTTGGACCAGGATACGCAGTATTTT,CASSLDQDTQYF
TRBD1,TRBV11-2,TRBJ1-1,.,TGTGCCAGCAGCTTGGCCGGACAGGGGTTTCTCGCTGAAGCTTTCTTT,CASSLAGQGFLAEAFF
TRBD1,TRBV7-9,TRBJ2-2,.,TGTGCCAGCAGCCCCCAAGGCGTACAGGGGACCGGGGAGCTGTTTTTT,CASSPQGVQGTGELFF
.,TRBV7-2,TRBJ1-3,.,TGTGCCAGCAGCTCTGGCTCTGGAAACACCATATATTTT,CASSSGSGNTIYF
.,TRBV28,TRBJ2-7,.,TGTGCCAGCAGTAATGGGATAGCGGTGGGCCTCGAGCAGTACTTC,CASSNGIAVGLEQYF
.,TRBV4-1,TRBJ2-5,.,TGCGCCAGCAGCCAAGACCCAGGTTATGGGAGGGAGACCCAGTACTTC,CASSQDPGYGRETQYF
.,TRBV10-3,TRBJ1-4,.,TGTGCCATCATCGCGGAAAAACTGTTTTTT,CAIIAEKLFF
TRBD1,TRBV6-5,TRBJ1-6,.,TGTGCCAGCACAGACAGGGGAGGGTCACCCCTCCACTTT,CASTDRGGSPLHF